Below are 8 T cell receptor beta chains sequenced from a single sample in a study of T-cell reconstitution after alpha-beta-depleted transplantation in children. As it was prepared, the TCRbeta library received unique molecular identifiers. TCRdb independently ran MiXCR on the PCR reads; one entry per CDR3 protein. This sample has about 1,000,000 distinct CDR3 sequences, with about 29% found just once. Here the sequenced sample was PBMCs, mostly from graft donor cells, taken 360 days after TCRalphabeta/CD19-depleted stem cell transplant. The receptors come from a boy in the first two years of life who had a stem cell transplant for SCID, so the T cells may come from the graft donor.

The rearrangement joins TRBV2 to TRBJ1-3; TRBD1 is a possible D gene (5 bases). The germline gives CDR1 SNHLY, CDR2 FYNNEI. V was clipped by 3 bases and J by 4 bases, with 7 bases between them. The CDR3 spans 13 residues. CDR3 DNA sequence: TGTGCCAGCAGTGACAGGGAAGGAAACACCATATATTTT. This sequence encodes CASSDREGNTIYF.

This clonotype has at least ten counts. J is TRBJ2-1 and V is TRBV18; D remains unclear. This CDR3 has 14 amino acids. Germline assignment: CDR1 KGHSH and CDR2 LQKENI. Deletions cut 1 base from V and 7 bases from J, with 11 bases between. The CDR3 DNA is TGTGCCAGCTCACCACATAAGGGAACGAATGAGCAGTTCTTC. Its translation: CASSPHKGTNEQFF.

This rearrangement joins TRBV29-1 to TRBJ2-5; maybe TRBD2 (6 bases). Germline V gene sequence: CDR1 SQVTM, CDR2 ANQGSEA. Between the trimmed V and J ends, which lost 3 bases and 1 base, there was a span of 12 bases. The CDR3 runs to 14 residues. CDR3: CSVDSSGFQETQYF. The CDR3 coding sequence is TGCAGCGTTGATTCCAGCGGGTTCCAAGAGACCCAGTACTTC.

This clonotype was picked up many times. The J gene is TRBJ1-1, the V gene TRBV6-1, with no clear D. Trimming left V 5 bases short and J 4 bases short, with 14 bases between. The CDR3 is 14 residues long. Germline CDR1 is MNHNS and CDR2 is SASEGT. In DNA, the CDR3 is TGTGCCAGCAGTCTCAAGGCCTGGGGCACTGAAGCTTTCTTT. Its translation: CASSLKAWGTEAFF.

The rearrangement joins TRBV6-2 or TRBV6-3 to TRBJ2-7, with 9 bases matching TRBD1. CDR1 is MNHEY, CDR2 SVGEGT, per germline. CDR3 length equals 16 residues. The J segment lost 3 bases and the V segment lost 0 bases, leaving 6 bases of the junction unmatched. Here the CDR3 reads CASSYSKGTGNYEQYF. DNA for the CDR3: TGTGCCAGCAGTTACTCGAAAGGGACAGGGAACTACGAGCAGTACTTC.

The genes are TRBV5-1 and TRBJ1-2; D uncertain. Between the trimmed V and J ends, which lost 5 bases and 6 bases, there was a span of 26 bases. The CDR3 sequence is 17 residues long. Germline V lookup: CDR1 SGHRS, CDR2 YFSETQ. The CDR3 region is CASSRDFDRVGGHGYTF. Here the CDR3 DNA reads TGCGCCAGCAGTAGAGATTTTGATAGGGTTGGCGGCCATGGCTACACCTTC. Together with reference TRBV5-1 and TRBJ1-2, the CDR3 gives the full variable domain: KAGVTQTPRYLIKTRGQQVTLSCSPISGHRSVSWYQQTPGQGLQFLFEYFSETQRNKGNFPGRFSGRQFSNSRSEMNVSTLELGDSALYLCASSRDFDRVGGHGYTFGSGTRLTVV.

This rearrangement joins TRBV7-2 to TRBJ2-7, with D possibly matching TRBD2 (6 bases). Per germline, CDR1 SGHTA and CDR2 FQGNSA. CDR3 length equals 14 residues. V was trimmed by 5 bases and J by 4 bases, leaving 15 bases between them. DNA of the CDR3: TGTGCCAGCAGCCCCGTCCTAGCGATGTACGAGCAGTACTTC. As protein: CASSPVLAMYEQYF.

V usage is TRBV6-2 or TRBV6-3 and J usage is TRBJ2-4; D unresolved. The V and J ends lost 0 bases and 8 bases respectively, with 11 bases between them. The CDR3 is 14 residues long. Germline CDR1 reads MNHEY; CDR2 reads SVGEGT. CDR3 residues: CASSYSRILDIQYF. Here the CDR3 DNA reads TGTGCCAGCAGTTACTCCAGGATTTTGGACATTCAGTACTTC.